This entry lists 27 T cell receptor beta chains sequenced from one sample in a study of T cell repertoires in cytomegalovirus infection (dated 2019 in TCRdb). These reads were obtained on an Illumina HiSeq 1500. In TCRdb, the public reads were trimmed at Q25 with fastp and aligned with MiXCR, with productive beta chains retained. Each record represents a unique CDR3 protein, reported with the most common genes and DNA among its rows. In this sample the table shows 85,000 to 130,000 distinct CDR3 sequences, 23% of which occur a single time. The biggest ten clones account for roughly two fifths of the sample. The sequenced sample consisted of CD8+ T cells from PBMCs. These receptors all come from a human donor in good health (CMV status not recorded). Some clones in this sample may be carry-over from other donors' samples.

This clonotype was found many times. The CDR3 spells CASSFSVKYNYEQYF. The CDR3 coding sequence is TGTGCCAGCAGTTTCTCAGTGAAGTATAACTACGAGCAGTACTTC. The rearrangement links TRBV28 to TRBJ2-7; D gene unclear. The V and J ends lost 3 bases and 3 bases respectively, with 15 bases between them. Germline V gene data show CDR1 as MDHEN and CDR2 as SYDVKM. This CDR3 is 15 amino acids long.

This clonotype came up many times. The chain recombines TRBV20-1 with TRBJ2-7; possibly TRBD2 for D (5 bases). The CDR3 runs 14 residues. Per germline, CDR1 DFQATT and CDR2 SNEGSKA (reference sequence). Between the trimmed V and J ends, which lost 6 bases and 2 bases, there was a span of 17 bases. CDR3 DNA: TGCAGTGCAAGGCAGCGGCTAGAAGCCTACGAGCAGTACTTC. Its protein is CSARQRLEAYEQYF.

This clonotype was seen a handful of times. A much bigger clone sits one base away, suggesting this may be a read error. This rearrangement joins TRBV7-9 to TRBJ2-1; possibly TRBD2 for D (6 bases). This CDR3 comprises 12 residues. V was trimmed by 0 bases and J by 9 bases, leaving 6 bases between them. The germline gives CDR1 SEHNR, CDR2 FQNEAQ (reference sequence). CDR3 sequence: CASSLAGGEQFF. CDR3 nucleotides: TGTGCCAGCAGCTTAGCGGGGGGTGAGCAGTTCTTC.

This clonotype came up many times. The chain couples TRBV19 to TRBJ2-6; 9 nucleotides line up with TRBD1. CDR3 length: 19 amino acids. CDR1 and CDR2 from the germline V gene are LNHDA and SQIVND (reference sequence). Germline trimming cut 3 bases from V and 1 base from J; bases unmatched to any gene: 10. The DNA for the CDR3 is TGTGCCAGTAGTATTAATCCTAACAGGGGGCTATCTGGGGCCAACGTCCTGACTTTC. Its translation is CASSINPNRGLSGANVLTF. The entire variable domain, with the rest obtained from reference TRBV19 and TRBJ2-6, is as follows: DGGITQSPKYLFRKEGQNVTLSCEQNLNHDAMYWYRQDPGQGLRLIYYSQIVNDFQKGDIAEGYSVSREKKESFPLTVTSAQKNPTAFYLCASSINPNRGLSGANVLTFGAGSRLTVL.

The chain carries TRBV27 and TRBJ2-1, with 9 nucleotides matching TRBD2. The CDR3 contains 15 residues. The germline V gene has CDR1 MNHEY and CDR2 SMNVEV (reference sequence). The V and J ends lost 2 bases and 4 bases, in that order; junction bases with no gene match: 3. CDR3 DNA: TGTGCCAGCAGTTTAGGTAGCGGGGGATACAATGAGCAGTTCTTC. Translating it yields CASSLGSGGYNEQFF.

The gene calls are TRBV28 and TRBJ1-1; tentatively, D is TRBD1 (6 bases). From germline, CDR1 is MDHEN and CDR2 SYDVKM. The CDR3 contains 13 residues. V was trimmed by 9 bases and J by 5 bases, leaving 16 bases between them. The CDR3 loop reads CASSDRPVTEAFF. The CDR3 region has the DNA TGTGCCAGTAGCGACAGGCCCGTGACTGAAGCTTTCTTT.

This clonotype was counted ten times or more. The chain couples TRBV6-1 to TRBJ1-4; no definite D call. This CDR3 has 12 residues. The V gene's germline CDR1 is MNHNS and CDR2 SASEGT. Trimming left V 4 bases short and J 7 bases short, with 7 bases between. In nucleotides, the CDR3 is TGTGCCAGCAGTGGACCCATTGAAAAACTGTTTTTT. Amino acid sequence: CASSGPIEKLFF.

Ten or more counts support this clonotype. The chain couples TRBV10-3 to TRBJ2-7; D not resolved. The CDR3 runs to 12 residues. Per the germline V gene, CDR1 is ENHRY and CDR2 is SYGVKD. Trimming left V 0 bases short and J 4 bases short, with 4 bases between. CDR3 sequence reads: CAISESGYEQYF. The CDR3 bases are TGTGCCATCAGTGAGTCTGGATACGAGCAGTACTTC.

This clonotype was picked up many times. The CDR3 reads CASSLEIADPSYNEQFF. For the CDR3, the DNA is TGTGCCAGCAGTTTAGAGATAGCGGACCCCTCCTACAATGAGCAGTTCTTC. V gene TRBV12-3 or TRBV12-4 combines with J gene TRBJ2-1; TRBD2 might be the D (6 bases). Trimming took 1 base from V and 0 from J, leaving 13 bases between them. The CDR3 runs to 17 residues.

The V gene is TRBV6-5, the J gene TRBJ2-7; perhaps TRBD1 as D (5 bases). This CDR3 is built from 13 residues. V lost 2 bases, J lost 2 bases, and 7 bases lay in between. CDR1 and CDR2 (germline): MNHEY, SVGAGI. CDR3: CASSYSRAYEQYF. DNA for the CDR3: TGTGCCAGCAGTTACAGCAGGGCCTACGAGCAGTACTTC.

A few counts support this clonotype. For the CDR3, the DNA is TGTGCCAGTAGCCCCGGGACAGGGACCTACGAGCAGTACTTC. Translating it yields CASSPGTGTYEQYF. The chain carries TRBV19 and TRBJ2-7; 9 bases agree with TRBD1. CDR3 size: 14 residues. The germline V gene encodes CDR1 LNHDA and CDR2 SQIVND (reference sequence). The J segment lost 2 bases and the V segment lost 6 bases, leaving 5 bases of the junction unmatched.

The chain has TRBV6-8 and TRBJ1-5; D might be TRBD1 (5 bases). Trimming took 8 bases from V and 3 from J, leaving 14 bases between them. Looked up from germline, CDR1 is MNHGY and CDR2 is SAAAGT. This CDR3 has 14 amino acids. CDR3 bases: TGTGCCAGCGGACGGGGGGTTGACAATCAGCCCCAGCATTTT. The encoded protein is CASGRGVDNQPQHF.

The sample holds a few counts of this clonotype. V gene TRBV6-6 combines with J gene TRBJ2-7; the D gene is possibly TRBD2 (6 bases). This CDR3 spans 14 amino acids. The germline V gene encodes CDR1 MNHNY and CDR2 SVGAGI (reference sequence). V lost 1 base, J lost 4 bases, and 11 bases lay in between. CDR3 sequence (DNA): TGTGCCAGCAGTTACTTAACGGGGGTGTACGAGCAGTACTTC. Translation gives CASSYLTGVYEQYF.

The V and J genes are TRBV5-1 and TRBJ2-1; no clear D gene. This CDR3 has 14 amino acids. Trimming took 4 bases from V and 4 from J, leaving 12 bases between them. Germline CDR1 reads SGHRS; CDR2 reads YFSETQ. Here the CDR3 DNA reads TGCGCCAGCAGCCCGGATCCTTCTTACAATGAGCAGTTCTTC. It translates to CASSPDPSYNEQFF.

This clonotype was picked up one time. It may be a read error: a sequence one base away is much more abundant. The rearrangement uses TRBV7-6 and TRBJ1-2, with TRBD1 identical over 8 bases. This CDR3 has 18 residues. With 3 bases clipped from V and 2 bases from J, the junction kept 14 bases outside the gene matches. Germline lookup yields CDR1 SGHVS and CDR2 FNYEAQ. The CDR3, as DNA: TGTGCCAGCAGCTTCCCACCGGAACAGGGGGAAAACAACTATGGCTACACCTTC. Translation: CASSFPPEQGENNYGYTF.

This clonotype was counted between two and nine times. The chain couples TRBV18 to TRBJ1-5; 9 nucleotides match TRBD1. Germline trimming cut 4 bases from V and 5 bases from J; bases unmatched to any gene: 3. The germline gives CDR1 KGHSH, CDR2 LQKENI. The CDR3 consists of 14 residues. CDR3 bases: TGTGCCAGCTCACAGGGACAGGGCTATCAGCCCCAGCATTTT. This translates into CASSQGQGYQPQHF.

This clonotype was seen repeatedly, ten times or more. The V gene is TRBV7-9, the J gene TRBJ1-4; D is perhaps TRBD1 (5 bases). CDR3 length: 15 residues. Germline values: CDR1 SEHNR, CDR2 FQNEAQ (reference sequence). The germline V and J ends were trimmed by 6 bases and 5 bases, with 16 bases remaining between them. CDR3 sequence (DNA): TGTGCCAGCAGTGCGGGCAGGGCAGGGAATGAAAAACTGTTTTTT. It is translated as CASSAGRAGNEKLFF.

This clonotype came up a few times. The chain couples TRBV27 to TRBJ2-7; D is undetermined. This CDR3 has 14 amino acids. V was pared by 0 bases and J by 5 bases, with 11 bases between. Germline loops: CDR1 MNHEY, CDR2 SMNVEV (reference sequence). Here the CDR3 reads CASSLSAGSNEQYF. CDR3 nucleotides: TGTGCCAGCAGTTTATCGGCAGGTTCAAACGAGCAGTACTTC.

This clonotype was counted at least ten times. The chain couples TRBV7-2 to TRBJ1-2; possibly TRBD1 for D (6 bases). From germline, CDR1 is SGHTA and CDR2 FQGNSA. CDR3 size: 15 residues. Trimming took off 2 bases at V and 6 bases at J, with 16 bases between the two ends. The chain's CDR3 is CASSLNPDRINGYTF. For the CDR3, the DNA is TGTGCCAGCAGCTTAAATCCCGACAGGATCAATGGCTACACCTTC.

This chain joins TRBV7-3 and TRBJ2-1; D is tentatively TRBD1 or TRBD2 (5 bases each). CDR1 and CDR2 from the germline V gene are SGHTA and FQGTGA. Trimming stripped 7 bases from V and 7 bases from J, with 17 bases between. The CDR3 is made up of 14 amino acids. CDR3 DNA: TGTGCCAGCACGGGGCTAATCCGGAGGAATGAGCAGTTCTTC. Its protein is CASTGLIRRNEQFF.

The chain has TRBV20-1 and TRBJ2-7, with 7 positions matching TRBD2. Germline V CDR1 and CDR2: DFQATT, SNEGSKA (reference sequence). This CDR3 comprises 14 residues. V lost 0 bases to trimming and J lost 0 bases; unmatched junction nucleotides: 2. In DNA, the CDR3 is TGCAGTGCTAGAGACGGACTAGACTCCTACGAGCAGTACTTC. Translation: CSARDGLDSYEQYF.

This clonotype came up many times. The V and J genes are TRBV7-2 and TRBJ2-1, with TRBD2 matching over 11 bases. Trimming removed 5 bases from V and 9 bases from J; junction bases left unmatched: 12. Germline lookup yields CDR1 SGHTA and CDR2 FQGNSA. The CDR3 length is 16 residues. The CDR3 DNA follows: TGTGCCAGCAGCACAGCCGGCCTAGCGGGGGGTGGTGAGCAGTTCTTC. This gives the protein CASSTAGLAGGGEQFF. The full variable domain, its missing parts supplied by reference TRBV7-2 and TRBJ2-1, is GAGVSQSPSNKVTEKGKDVELRCDPISGHTALYWYRQSLGQGLEFLIYFQGNSAPDKSGLPSDRFSAERTGGSVSTLTIQRTQQEDSAVYLCASSTAGLAGGGEQFFGPGTRLTVL.

V is TRBV4-3 and J is TRBJ2-7; 12 bases align to TRBD1. In germline, CDR1 is LGHNA, CDR2 YSLEER. The CDR3 runs 15 residues. Unmatched junction bases numbered 7, after V lost 3 bases and J lost 7 bases. This CDR3 is CASSQEGTGGWEQYF. CDR3 sequence (DNA): TGCGCCAGCAGCCAGGAGGGGACAGGGGGCTGGGAGCAGTACTTC.

This clonotype was seen many times. The chain has TRBV28 and TRBJ1-1; TRBD1 might be the D (5 bases). The CDR3 loop spans 13 amino acids. The germline V gene has CDR1 MDHEN and CDR2 SYDVKM. The V gene lost 3 bases and the J gene lost 6 bases, with 11 bases spanning the gap. CDR3 DNA: TGTGCCAGCAGTTTGAGGGCGGGGCCTGAAGCTTTCTTT. Amino acid sequence: CASSLRAGPEAFF.

This clonotype was detected only a few times. The genes are TRBV11-2 and TRBJ2-3; 8 nucleotides align to TRBD2. CDR1 and CDR2 from the germline V gene are SGHAT and FQNNGV. The V and J ends lost 5 bases and 6 bases, in that order; junction bases with no gene match: 13. There are 16 residues in the CDR3. CDR3 region: CASSPVGGVQSDTQYF. CDR3 DNA: TGTGCCAGCAGCCCAGTCGGGGGGGTACAGTCCGATACGCAGTATTTT.

In its sample, this clonotype was seen a few times. The J gene is TRBJ2-6, the V gene TRBV11-2; 10 bases are a match to TRBD1. CDR3 length: 17 residues. V dropped 3 bases and J dropped 2; count of bases not matched to a gene: 4. Germline CDR1 SGHAT, CDR2 FQNNGV. The CDR3 here is CASSLDRGGTGANVLTF. CDR3 DNA sequence: TGTGCCAGCAGCTTGGACAGGGGGGGCACTGGGGCCAACGTCCTGACTTTC.

This clonotype was picked up one time. The V call is TRBV6-5, the J call TRBJ2-7; TRBD1 matches at 10 bases. Germline V lookup: CDR1 MNHEY, CDR2 SVGAGI. V was clipped by 5 bases and J by 5 bases; unmatched bases: 6. This CDR3 contains 14 residues. CDR3 region: CASSLRDRGNEQYF. For the CDR3, the DNA is TGTGCCAGCAGTCTCCGGGACAGGGGTAACGAGCAGTACTTC.